The 15 T cell receptor beta chains listed next were all sequenced from one sample in a study of cytomegalovirus exposure and HLA in healthy donors. The primer mix had 60 Vbeta and 13 Jbeta primers. Generated by immunoSEQ multiplex PCR, the TCRdb table keeps only in-frame clones and is missing some. Of about 100,000 clones in the sample, 78% are singletons; the top ten hold around 0.76%. The sequencing input was PBMCs. The receptors were sampled from a woman aged 60-75 years in good health and CMV-seronegative.

V usage is TRBV11-2 and J usage is TRBJ2-7, with D perhaps TRBD1 (6 bases). Trimming took 4 bases from V and 3 from J, leaving 13 bases between them. This CDR3 is 14 amino acids long. Germline V CDR1 and CDR2: SGHAT, FQNNGV. For the CDR3, the DNA is TGTGCCAGCAGCTATGGACAAGGGGGCTACGAGCAGTACTTC. This sequence encodes CASSYGQGGYEQYF.

This clone was seen a handful of times. The CDR3 spells CASSRTGDNKEGEQFF. CDR3 coding DNA: TGTGCCAGCAGCCGAACAGGGGATAATAAAGAGGGGGAGCAGTTCTTC. The chain combines TRBV7-9 with TRBJ2-1; 7 bases line up with TRBD1. The V and J ends lost 5 bases and 10 bases, in that order; junction bases with no gene match: 17. Per the germline V gene, CDR1 is SEHNR and CDR2 is FQNEAQ (reference sequence). This CDR3 has 16 residues.

This clone has a handful of counts. V and J are TRBV4-3 and TRBJ2-1; 13 bases are a match to TRBD2. Germline V CDR1 and CDR2: LGHNA, YSLEER. This CDR3 has 14 residues. Trimming took 3 bases from V and 8 from J; bases not matched to a gene: 1. This chain's CDR3 is CASSQGLAGYEQFF. In DNA, the CDR3 is TGCGCCAGCAGCCAGGGACTAGCGGGGTATGAGCAGTTCTTC.

This clone has a handful of counts. V and J are TRBV6-1 and TRBJ1-1; the D gene is possibly TRBD1 (5 bases). The CDR3 length is 13 residues. The germline V gene encodes CDR1 MNHNS and CDR2 SASEGT. V was cut by 6 bases and J by 2 bases, with 10 bases left in between. The CDR3 DNA reads as TGTGCCAGCAGCGGGAGGGGCAACACTGAAGCTTTCTTT. Protein sequence: CASSGRGNTEAFF.

This chain joins TRBV30 and TRBJ2-7; D call uncertain. The V end lost 2 bases, the J end lost 3 bases, and 11 bases lay between the germline ends. Germline V gene lookup returns CDR1 GTSNPN and CDR2 SVGIG (reference sequence). This CDR3 has 13 residues. CDR3 sequence (DNA): TGTGCCTGGAGTCCACAGCTCATCTACGAGCAGTACTTC. Translated: CAWSPQLIYEQYF.

The chain is built from TRBV4-3 and TRBJ2-3; 12 bases fit TRBD1. Trimming cost V 4 bases and J 0 bases; bases outside gene matches: 8. CDR1 and CDR2 from the germline V gene are LGHNA and YSLEER. The CDR3 totals 18 residues. The CDR3 spells CASSLGGTGGGSTDTQYF. The CDR3 nucleotides read TGCGCCAGCAGCCTAGGGGGGACAGGGGGCGGAAGCACAGATACGCAGTATTTT.

The chain links TRBV28 to TRBJ1-1; 8 bases are a match to TRBD1. The CDR3 runs 15 residues. V lost 5 bases and J lost 0; bases outside the gene matches: 5. CDR1 MDHEN and CDR2 SYDVKM come from the germline V gene. The CDR3 loop is CASSLTRGLNTEAFF. In DNA form, the CDR3 reads TGTGCCAGCAGTCTCACCAGGGGGCTGAACACTGAAGCTTTCTTT.

The V call is TRBV28, the J call TRBJ2-1, with 12 bases aligning to TRBD2. J gave up 1 base and V 2 bases, and 9 bases lay outside the gene matches. Germline V gives CDR1 MDHEN, CDR2 SYDVKM. The CDR3 loop spans 19 amino acids. CDR3 protein: CASSLNTGLAGPSYNEQFF. The CDR3 bases are TGTGCCAGCAGTTTAAATACCGGACTAGCGGGACCATCCTACAATGAGCAGTTCTTC.

The V gene is TRBV5-4, the J gene TRBJ2-1; D is possibly TRBD2 (5 bases). The germline gives CDR1 SGHNT, CDR2 YYREEE (reference sequence). The germline V and J ends were trimmed by 4 bases and 3 bases, with 14 bases remaining between them. The length of the CDR3 is 15 residues. The CDR3 region is CASSARIANYNEQFF. In DNA, the CDR3 is TGTGCCAGCAGCGCCCGAATAGCGAACTACAATGAGCAGTTCTTC.

The J gene is TRBJ1-1, the V gene TRBV7-6; no clear D. Per the germline V gene, CDR1 is SGHVS and CDR2 is FNYEAQ. The V and J ends lost 5 bases and 9 bases respectively, with 16 bases between them. The length of the CDR3 is 13 residues. The CDR3 DNA reads TGTGCCAGCAGCCCCGGTGGTGGTAGCCAAGCTTTCTTT. This translates into CASSPGGGSQAFF. Based on the CDR3 plus reference TRBV7-6 and TRBJ1-1, the full variable domain is GAGVSQSPRYKVTKRGQDVALRCDPISGHVSLYWYRQALGQGPEFLTYFNYEAQQDKSGLPNDRFSAERPEGSISTLTIQRTEQRDSAMYRCASSPGGGSQAFFGQGTRLTVV.

This chain uses TRBV25-1 with TRBJ2-7, with D perhaps TRBD2 (7 bases). CDR1 and CDR2 from the germline V gene are MGHDK and SYGVNS. Trimming left V 3 bases short and J 12 bases short, with 18 bases between. The CDR3 has 13 amino acids. The CDR3 DNA sequence: TGTGCCAGCAGTGAGCCCGGGGGGACACTTGTGTACTTC. It yields the protein CASSEPGGTLVYF.

The chain recombines TRBV4-1 with TRBJ2-7; 7 nucleotides match TRBD1. V shed 0 bases and J 3 bases; nucleotides not matched to a gene: 5. Germline V gene data show CDR1 as MGHRA and CDR2 as YSYEKL. This CDR3 region has 15 residues. CDR3 sequence: CASSQDPRDSYEQYF. DNA of the CDR3: TGCGCCAGCAGCCAAGATCCCCGGGACAGCTACGAGCAGTACTTC.

The gene calls are TRBV29-1 and TRBJ2-1; 7 bases fit TRBD1. The CDR3 consists of 13 residues. Germline V gives CDR1 SQVTM, CDR2 ANQGSEA. V shed 6 bases, J shed 5 bases, and the junction held 7 bases outside the gene matches. This chain's CDR3 is CSVAPTGDNEQFF. In DNA, the CDR3 is TGCAGCGTCGCACCCACAGGGGACAATGAGCAGTTCTTC.

There are a few counts of this clone. This chain links TRBV30 with TRBJ2-6; D is unclear. The CDR3 has 15 residues. The germline V and J ends were trimmed by 1 base and 1 base, with 8 bases remaining between them. The germline V gene has CDR1 GTSNPN and CDR2 SVGIG (reference sequence). CDR3 residues: CAWSGPGSGANVLTF. CDR3 nucleotides: TGTGCCTGGAGTGGCCCCGGGTCTGGGGCCAACGTCCTGACTTTC.

The chain has TRBV18 and TRBJ1-1, with D maybe TRBD1 (5 bases). V shed 3 bases and J shed 3 bases, with 11 bases lying between them. The CDR3 has 14 residues. Germline CDR1 reads KGHSH; CDR2 reads LQKENI. The CDR3 loop is CASSPQGMDTEAFF. In nucleotides, the CDR3 is TGTGCCAGCTCACCCCAGGGAATGGACACTGAAGCTTTCTTT. The full variable domain, with the rest looked up from reference TRBV18 and TRBJ1-1, is NAGVMQNPRHLVRRRGQEARLRCSPMKGHSHVYWYRQLPEEGLKFMVYLQKENIIDESGMPKERFSAEFPKEGPSILRIQQVVRGDSAAYFCASSPQGMDTEAFFGQGTRLTVV.